The clone carrying this TCR beta chain was counted ten times or more. Its antigen is unknown. The diagnoses drew upon clinical symptoms, serum thyroxine and TRAb, thyroid ultrasound and orbital computed tomography. Cells are PBMCs isolated from about 10 ml of fresh blood. CDR1 and CDR2 from the germline V gene are SGHTA and FQGNSA. The ends were cut back, 2 bases at V and 5 bases at J, with 15 bases in the middle. The CDR3 has 15 residues. TCR beta CDR3 region amplification was performed from RNA transcripts. The HTBI set primed first-round TCR CDR3 RT-PCR. MiXCR, applied by TCRdb to the multiplex PCR reads, yields one record per CDR3 protein. Seen here are 300,000 to 450,000 distinct CDR3 sequences, 15% to 20% observed once, and the top ten hold roughly two fifths. The data originate from a study of T cells in Graves' hyperthyroidism and ophthalmopathy. The study's findings and limits: Stable hyperthyroidism was separated from ophthalmopathy by a model based on 13 V-J features. Also found in blood were most expanded thyroid clonotypes above 0.001.

The chain is built from TRBV7-2 and TRBJ2-5; D is uncertain. The source of this sequence is a man younger than 35 with Graves' ophthalmopathy. Sequences were obtained from blood. This CDR3 is CASSLSVAVVETQYF. The CDR3 nucleotides are TGTGCCAGCAGCTTATCGGTTGCGGTGGTGGAGACCCAGTACTTC.